This T cell receptor beta chain was observed in a study of blood T cell repertoires in COVID-19. Study summary: In each case, the material was cDNA or gDNA derived from T cells, B-cell-depleted T cells, or PBMCs.

Generated by immunoSEQ multiplex PCR, the TCRdb table keeps only in-frame clones and is missing some. Of approximately 220,000 clones detected, 80% appear once; the ten largest clones hold nearly 7.5%. The CDR3 spans 15 residues. Trimming cost V 2 bases and J 2 bases, with 8 bases left between them. CDR1 is SGHKS and CDR2 is YYEKEE in the germline V gene (reference sequence). The clonotype comes from a woman aged 40 to 50 with acute COVID-19. J is TRBJ2-6 and V is TRBV5-5; D is possibly TRBD1 (6 bases). Sequenced material: PBMCs or T cells enriched from blood (not recorded which). The CDR3 loop reads CASSFWGPGANVLTF. CDR3 DNA: TGTGCCAGCAGCTTTTGGGGGCCTGGGGCCAACGTCCTGACTTTC.